The clone carrying this TCR beta chain was counted only a few times. The sample belongs to a study of T-cell reconstitution after alpha-beta-depleted transplantation in children. This sample's TCRbeta library carried unique molecular identifier barcodes. TCRdb fed the PCR reads into MiXCR, producing one record per CDR3 protein. The repertoire holds roughly 500,000 distinct CDR3 sequences, with approximately 29% as singletons. V gave up 5 bases and J gave up 7 bases; unmatched junction bases: 7. This CDR3 has 14 amino acids. Sequencing used PBMCs from the stem cell graft donor, obtained from the stem cell graft. This chain joins TRBV12-3 or TRBV12-4 and TRBJ1-4, with 7 nucleotides matching TRBD1. This TCR was sampled from a human donor who donated a stem cell graft to a child with aplastic anemia. The CDR3 DNA reads as TGTGCCAGCAGTCACCGGAACAGGGGTGAAAAACTGTTTTTT. Translation gives CASSHRNRGEKLFF.